This is a list of T cell receptor beta chains from one sample in a study of regulatory T cells in long-lasting Graves disease. TCRdb redid the calling of the multiplex PCR reads with MiXCR, one entry per CDR3 protein. The sample has about 450,000 distinct CDR3 sequences; less than 15% are singletons. The sample was also reused in another study, on T cells in Graves' hyperthyroidism and ophthalmopathy.

Sequenced material: peripheral blood mononuclear cells (PBMCs), taken at new diagnosis, from a patient treated with antithyroid drugs. Receptors originate from a woman between 45 and 65 years old with Graves disease. The CDR3 runs from the conserved cysteine through the conserved F or W. A D gene is named only where the DNA matches it firmly. Not every row has a clone size; where given, it reads once, few, many or a size class.

clone size | J gene | V gene | D gene | CDR3 DNA | CDR3 protein
many | TRBJ2-1 | TRBV11-2 | NA | TGTGCCAGCAGCTTAGAGAGGCTCTTCAGTGAGCAGTTCTTC | CASSLERLFSEQFF
NA | TRBJ2-1 | TRBV7-9 | TRBD2 | TGTGCCAGCAGACTTAGCTCGCCCGCAGGACTAGCCGGGGAGTTCTTC | CASRLSSPAGLAGEFF
many | TRBJ1-1 | TRBV27 | NA | TGTGCCAGCAGTTTATATCCCCCCTCGACGGCCGGGGGCACTGAAGCTTTCTTT | CASSLYPPSTAGGTEAFF
few | TRBJ2-7 | TRBV11-2 | TRBD2 | TGTGCCAGCAGCTTAGTAGCGGGAGCAGGCGAGCAGTACTTC | CASSLVAGAGEQYF
NA | TRBJ2-7 | TRBV5-1 | NA | TGCGCCAGCAGCTTCCCCCAAACAGGGCCCTACGAGCAGTACTTC | CASSFPQTGPYEQYF
many | TRBJ2-1 | TRBV28 | NA | TGTGCCAGCAGTTCGGAATCCTACAATGAGCAGTTCTTC | CASSSESYNEQFF
many | TRBJ2-1 | TRBV7-9 | NA | TGTGCCAGCAGCCCGCTTCATAGTCTCTCCTACAATGAGCAGTTCTTC | CASSPLHSLSYNEQFF
NA | TRBJ2-1 | TRBV27 | TRBD2 | TGTGCCAGCAGTTTTCTAGCGGGATCCGACAATGAGCAGTTCTTC | CASSFLAGSDNEQFF
many | TRBJ1-2 | TRBV2 | NA | TGTGCCAGCAGTGACAGATTAAACTATGGCTACACCTTC | CASSDRLNYGYTF
many | TRBJ1-4 | TRBV2 | NA | TGTGCCAGCAGACGGGACGGTAATGAAAAACTGTTTTTT | CASRRDGNEKLFF
NA | TRBJ1-2 | TRBV29-1 | NA | TGCAGCGTCGAGTTATCAGGGGTCTATGGCTACACCTTC | CSVELSGVYGYTF
many | TRBJ2-5 | TRBV2 | TRBD1 | TGTGCCAGCCTACGGGACAGACAAGAGACCCAGTACTTC | CASLRDRQETQYF
NA | TRBJ1-1 | TRBV4-1 | NA | TGCGCCAGCAGCCAAGATCTAAACGGGGCCGGGGGGTCCACTGAAGCTTTCTTT | CASSQDLNGAGGSTEAFF
many | TRBJ2-1 | TRBV11-1 | NA | TGTGCCAGCAGCTTACGCCCCTGGTCTGCGGGTTGGAATGAGCAGTTCTTC | CASSLRPWSAGWNEQFF
many | TRBJ2-7 | TRBV28 | TRBD1 | TGTGCCAGCAGTTTACCCCCGGGACAGGGGGCCTACGAGCAGTACTTC | CASSLPPGQGAYEQYF
many | TRBJ2-1 | TRBV7-3 | TRBD2 | TGTGCCAGCAGCTCCCCTGCGGGACTAGCGGGCAATGAGCAGTTCTTC | CASSSPAGLAGNEQFF
many | TRBJ2-1 | TRBV2 | NA | TGTGCCACCCAACGAGAACAGCTCCTTAACAATGAGCAGTTCTTC | CATQREQLLNNEQFF
many | TRBJ2-5 | TRBV24-1 | TRBD1 | TGTGCCACCAGTGATTTTACAGGGGATGTAGAGACCCAGTACTTC | CATSDFTGDVETQYF
once | TRBJ1-1 | TRBV28 | NA | TGTGCCAGCACCCCCGGGGGCGGAACCAACACTGAAGCTTTCTTT | CASTPGGGTNTEAFF
many | TRBJ2-3 | TRBV27 | TRBD2 | TGTGCCAGCAGTCATCGGGCCTCGGGACTAGCGTCCCCCGATACGCAGTATTTT | CASSHRASGLASPDTQYF
few | TRBJ1-1 | TRBV10-2 | NA | TGCGCCAGCAGTGGAAATTCGGGGGGGATCACTGAAGCTTTCTTT | CASSGNSGGITEAFF
few | TRBJ1-3 | TRBV7-9 | NA | TGTGCCAGCAGCTCCAGGGGCCACTCTGGAAACACCATATATTTT | CASSSRGHSGNTIYF
NA | TRBJ2-7 | TRBV5-1 | NA | NA | CASSFYICSAIKQGSYEQYF
few | TRBJ1-1 | TRBV9 | NA | TGTGCCAGCAGCGTTGGGGGTTTGAGCACTGAAGCTTTCTTT | CASSVGGLSTEAFF
many | TRBJ2-3 | TRBV7-9 | NA | TGTGCCAGCAGCGAGGTGAATACGCAGTATTTT | CASSEVNTQYF
many | TRBJ1-2 | TRBV2 | TRBD1 | TGTGCCAGCAGCCATGGCCCGACAGGGGATGGCTACACCTTC | CASSHGPTGDGYTF
many | TRBJ2-2 | TRBV7-9 | NA | TGTGCCAGCCCCGCTGCCCGGTCCACCGGGGAGCTGTTTTTT | CASPAARSTGELFF
many | TRBJ2-5 | TRBV29-1 | TRBD1 | TGCAGCGTTGACGCCGGGGGGACAGGGGTGGAGACCCAGTACTTC | CSVDAGGTGVETQYF
NA | TRBJ2-1 | TRBV24-1 | TRBD2 | TGTGCCACCAGTGACCAGACTAGCGGAGATAGCTCCTACAATGAGCAGTTCTTC | CATSDQTSGDSSYNEQFF
many | TRBJ2-7 | TRBV20-1 | NA | TGCAGTGCTAGAGATCACGAGGTCTACGAGCAGTACTTC | CSARDHEVYEQYF
many | TRBJ2-7 | TRBV6-1 | TRBD1 | TGTGCCAGCAGTGATGGGACAGGTCCCTACGAGCAGTACTTC | CASSDGTGPYEQYF
few | TRBJ2-5 | TRBV29-1 | TRBD1 | TGCAGCGTTAGGGACAGCTTTTTAGAGACCCAGTACTTC | CSVRDSFLETQYF
many | TRBJ2-2 | TRBV7-3 | NA | TGTGCCAGCAGCTTAACGGGGAGTGGTACCGGGGAGCTGTTTTTT | CASSLTGSGTGELFF
few | TRBJ1-5 | TRBV20-1 | NA | TGCAGTGCTAGTTATGGGCCCCAGCAGCCCCAGCATTTT | CSASYGPQQPQHF
NA | TRBJ1-4 | TRBV19 | NA | TGTGCCAGTATGTCGCAGGGTGCTACTAATGAAAAACTGTTTTTT | CASMSQGATNEKLFF
few | TRBJ1-5 | TRBV19 | NA | TGTGCCAGTAGAACCCACCGGGACAAAAACAATCAGCCCCAGCATTTT | CASRTHRDKNNQPQHF
many | TRBJ1-2 | TRBV28 | NA | TGTGCCAGCAGTACATTGACAGAGCCTGGCTATGGCTACACCTTC | CASSTLTEPGYGYTF
many | TRBJ2-7 | TRBV6-5 | TRBD1 | TGTGCCAGCAGTTACGCCGTGCAGGGGGCATACGAGCAGTACTTC | CASSYAVQGAYEQYF
NA | TRBJ2-7 | TRBV19 | TRBD2 | TGTGCCAGTAGTATGGGACTAGCGGGAGTCAGCGAGCAGTACTTC | CASSMGLAGVSEQYF
NA | TRBJ2-7 | TRBV3-1 | NA | TGTGCCAGCAGCCAAGATCTAGGCCGGGGATACGAGCAGTACTTC | CASSQDLGRGYEQYF
NA | TRBJ2-2 | TRBV20-1 | TRBD1 | TGCAGTGCTAGACAGGGACAGGGGCTACCCGACACCGGGGAGCTGTTTTTT | CSARQGQGLPDTGELFF
many | TRBJ1-1 | TRBV6-1 | NA | TGTGCCAGCAGGGTGTTTGGACAGTCGTCTGAAGCTTTCTTT | CASRVFGQSSEAFF
many | TRBJ1-1 | TRBV5-1 | NA | TGCGCCAGCAGCTTGGGGTGGGCTCGCACTGAAGCTTTCTTT | CASSLGWARTEAFF
NA | TRBJ2-7 | TRBV3-1 | TRBD1 | TGTGCCAGCAGCCGTCCCGGGACAGGCTACTACGAGCAGTACTTC | CASSRPGTGYYEQYF
many | TRBJ1-2 | TRBV28 | NA | TGTGCCAGCAGTCCCCCCGGGACAAACTATGGCTACACCTTC | CASSPPGTNYGYTF
many | TRBJ2-1 | TRBV28 | TRBD2 | TGTGCCAGCAGCCTCGGGACTAGCGGGAGCAATGAGCAGTTCTTC | CASSLGTSGSNEQFF
many | TRBJ2-7 | TRBV28 | TRBD1 | TGTGCCAGCACCGGGACAGGGCAGTTCTACGAGCAGTACTTC | CASTGTGQFYEQYF
NA | TRBJ1-5 | TRBV2 | NA | TGTGCCAGCAGTGATGGAGGGGCGGGTAGGGATCAGCCCCAGCATTTT | CASSDGGAGRDQPQHF